The source of this TCR beta chain is a study of shared clonotypes between healthy human individuals. Study results and limitations: Among the subsets, naive ones generally showed larger estimated richness than memory ones.

The count of this clone is one. The antigen is not known. The length of the CDR3 is 14 residues. Trimming pared 4 bases from V and 5 bases from J, leaving 11 bases between. Per germline, CDR1 MNHEY and CDR2 SMNVEV (reference sequence). The donors, all of them Caucasian adults, lived in Nashville, Tennessee. Generated by immunoSEQ multiplex PCR, the TCRdb table keeps only in-frame clones and is missing some. The table has approximately 98,000 clones, more than 65% seen once. The source of this sequence is a woman aged 30 to 39 in good health. The genes are TRBV27 and TRBJ1-4; the D is unclear. The sample was memory CD8+ T cells sorted from blood. The sample's subset: CD45RO+ cells pooled with CCR7-negative TemRA cells. The DNA for the CDR3 is TGTGCCAGCAGTTCCTATAAGCGGAATGAAAAACTGTTTTTT. This encodes CASSSYKRNEKLFF.